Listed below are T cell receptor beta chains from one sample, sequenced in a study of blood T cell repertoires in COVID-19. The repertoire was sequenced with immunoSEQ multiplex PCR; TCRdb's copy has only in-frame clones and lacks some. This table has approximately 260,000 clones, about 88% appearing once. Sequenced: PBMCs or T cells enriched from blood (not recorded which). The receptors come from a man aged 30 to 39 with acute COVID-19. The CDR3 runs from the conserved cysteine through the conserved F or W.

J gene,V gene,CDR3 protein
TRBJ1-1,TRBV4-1,CASSQDPDLGTEAFF
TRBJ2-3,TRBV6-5,CASSYSETGGTDTQYF
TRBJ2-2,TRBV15,CATTIYTGNTGELFF
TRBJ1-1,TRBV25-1,CASRGQDFTEAFF
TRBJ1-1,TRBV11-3,CASRRGEGAFF
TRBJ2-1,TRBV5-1,CASSLSSGGAWNEQFF
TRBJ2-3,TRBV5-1,CASSVQDGSTDTQYF
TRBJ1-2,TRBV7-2,CASSYSGGYGYTF
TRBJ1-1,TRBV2,CATFRDRVNTEAFF
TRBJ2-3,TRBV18,CASSPRGIAGGPDTQYF
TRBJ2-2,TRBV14,CASSQYRDTGELFF
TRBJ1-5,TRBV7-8,CASSQNRRADWGLASNQPQHF
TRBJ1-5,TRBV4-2,CASSHDGTGGQPQHF
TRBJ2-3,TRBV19,CASSIGTDTDTQYF
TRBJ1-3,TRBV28,CASSSLGAAIYF
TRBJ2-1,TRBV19,CASVSRQGVHEQFF
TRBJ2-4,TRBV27,CASSPLSGLAKNIQYF
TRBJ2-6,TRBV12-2,CASRSNNSGANVLTF
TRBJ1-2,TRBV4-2,CASSQDPGSYGYTF
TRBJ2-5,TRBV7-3,CASSAGPQGETQYF
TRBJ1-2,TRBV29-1,CSVLRRNYGYTF
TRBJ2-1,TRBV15,CATRETSGRGSRQFF
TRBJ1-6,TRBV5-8,CASSLGTGVYNSPLHF
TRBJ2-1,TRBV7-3,CASSPLAGAYNEQFF
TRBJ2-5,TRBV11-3,CASSFGLQETQYF
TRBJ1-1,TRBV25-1,CASSISQGTEAFF
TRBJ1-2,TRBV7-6,CASSAQGSGYTF
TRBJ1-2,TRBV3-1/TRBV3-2,CASSRGQGVNYGYTF
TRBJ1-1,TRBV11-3,CASRQLGGWSATEAFF
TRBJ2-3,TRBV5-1,CASSLGGGGTDTQYF
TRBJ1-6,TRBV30,CAWSVRSSYNSPLHF
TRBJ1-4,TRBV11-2,CASSPGDTATNEKLFF
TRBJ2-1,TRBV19,CASSIDGASYNEQFF
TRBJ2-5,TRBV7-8,CASSFSGGVQETQYF
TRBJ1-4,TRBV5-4,CASSLGLEEKLFF
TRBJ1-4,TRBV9,CASSAGETTNEKLFF
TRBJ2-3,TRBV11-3,CASSSQTLAGWTDTQYF
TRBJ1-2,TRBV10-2,CASSQRAGGYTF
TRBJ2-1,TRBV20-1,CSASRSSGGAGEQFF
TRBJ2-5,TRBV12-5,CASGFSETQYF
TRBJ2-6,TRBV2,CASSQGHHSGANVLTF
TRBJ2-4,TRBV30,CAWSVSGAKNIQYF
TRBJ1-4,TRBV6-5,CASSRDRDEKLFF
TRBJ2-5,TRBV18,CASSPGAKETQYF
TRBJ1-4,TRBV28,CASIGQGGKLFF
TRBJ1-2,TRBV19,CASTQSVIHYGYTF
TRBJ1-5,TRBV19,CASSAELGNQPQHF
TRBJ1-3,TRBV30,CAQKDTPGNTIYF
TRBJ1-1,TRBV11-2,CASSTTRQGGLKAFF
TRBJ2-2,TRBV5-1,CASSSGGGGTGELFF
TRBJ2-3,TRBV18,CASSPVGSAADTQYF
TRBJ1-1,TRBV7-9,CASSLAATGGYGTEAFF
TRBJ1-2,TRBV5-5,CASSLETANYGYTF
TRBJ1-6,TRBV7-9,CASSSTGTTGPLHF
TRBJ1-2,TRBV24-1,CATSDPAGINYGYTF
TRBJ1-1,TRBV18,CASSPPSERRPFF
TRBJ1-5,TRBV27,CASSLFAGPKDQPQHF